This T cell receptor (beta chain) was sequenced during a study of cytomegalovirus exposure and HLA in healthy donors. Study details: Genotyping showed 70% to 90% of 398 donors falling in the Caucasian-associated ancestry cluster.

PCR used 60 Vbeta primers and 13 Jbeta primers. TCRdb keeps only in-frame clones here, not all; method: immunoSEQ multiplex PCR. The sample contains around 100,000 clones, approximately 80% of which appear only once. This CDR3 spans 15 amino acids. In germline, CDR1 is SGDLS, CDR2 YYNGEE. With 4 bases clipped from V and 4 bases from J, the junction kept 7 bases outside the gene matches. The sequence was obtained from a woman aged 25 to 39 in good health and CMV-seropositive. This sequence joins TRBV9 and TRBJ1-3; 8 bases are a match to TRBD1. Sequences were obtained from PBMCs. CDR3 loop: CASSTQGAKGNTIYF. CDR3 nucleotides: TGTGCCAGCAGCACTCAGGGGGCTAAAGGAAACACCATATATTTT.